This entry is about one TCR beta chain. Its target is unknown. This CDR3 has 15 residues. CDR1 is SEHNR and CDR2 is FQNEAQ in the germline V gene (reference sequence). Trimming took off 1 base at V and 2 bases at J, with 12 bases between the two ends. This entry comes from a study of long-term antiretroviral therapy in people with HIV. Looking at the study overall: The earliest specimens came about a decade ahead of the 2015 immediate-ART recommendation. Broader study findings: Clones expanded before ART dominated the repertoire at all time points.

Survey-level resolution applied to immunoSEQ assay v3.0. Generated by immunoSEQ multiplex PCR, the TCRdb table keeps only in-frame clones and is missing some. This sample yields roughly 15,000 clones, of which approximately 90% are seen a single time; approximately 12% belongs to the top ten. Sequencing was performed on unsorted PBMCs, taken 0.6 years after starting antiretroviral therapy. The receptor was isolated from a woman in her thirties or forties with HIV. The J gene is TRBJ2-7, the V gene TRBV7-9, with D hard to call. The CDR3 region is CASSLDGRATYEQYF. The CDR3 nucleotides are TGTGCCAGCAGCTTAGATGGCAGAGCAACCTACGAGCAGTACTTC. Full variable domain (rest looked up from reference TRBV7-9 and TRBJ2-7): DTGVSQNPRHKITKRGQNVTFRCDPISEHNRLYWYRQTLGQGPEFLTYFQNEAQLEKSRLLSDRFSAERPKGSFSTLEIQRTEQGDSAMYLCASSLDGRATYEQYFGPGTRLTVT.